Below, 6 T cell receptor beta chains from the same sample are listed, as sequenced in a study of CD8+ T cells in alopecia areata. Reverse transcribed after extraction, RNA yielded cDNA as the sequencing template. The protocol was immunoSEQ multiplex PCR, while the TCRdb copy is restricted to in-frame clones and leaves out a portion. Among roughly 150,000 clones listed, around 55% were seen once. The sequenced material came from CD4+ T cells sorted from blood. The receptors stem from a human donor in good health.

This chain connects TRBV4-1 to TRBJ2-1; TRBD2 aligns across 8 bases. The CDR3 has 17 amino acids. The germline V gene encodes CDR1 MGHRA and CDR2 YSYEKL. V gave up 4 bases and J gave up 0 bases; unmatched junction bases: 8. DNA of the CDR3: TGCGCCAGCAGCCGCGGACTAGCAACGTTCTCCTACAATGAGCAGTTCTTC. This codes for CASSRGLATFSYNEQFF.

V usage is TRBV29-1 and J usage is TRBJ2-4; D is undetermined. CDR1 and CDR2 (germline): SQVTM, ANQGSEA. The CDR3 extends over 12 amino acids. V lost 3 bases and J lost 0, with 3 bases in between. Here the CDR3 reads CSVELAKNIQYF. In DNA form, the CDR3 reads TGCAGCGTTGAGCTAGCCAAAAACATTCAGTACTTC.

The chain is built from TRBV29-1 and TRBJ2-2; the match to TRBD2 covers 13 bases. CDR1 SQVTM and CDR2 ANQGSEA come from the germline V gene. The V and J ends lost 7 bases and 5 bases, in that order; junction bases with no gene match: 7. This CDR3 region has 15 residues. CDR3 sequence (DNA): TGCAGCGCCTCCATACTAGCGGGAGGGACCGGGGAGCTGTTTTTT. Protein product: CSASILAGGTGELFF.

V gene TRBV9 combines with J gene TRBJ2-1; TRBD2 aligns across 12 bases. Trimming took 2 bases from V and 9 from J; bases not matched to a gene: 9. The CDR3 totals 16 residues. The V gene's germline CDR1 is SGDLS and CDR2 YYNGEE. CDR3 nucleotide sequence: TGTGCCAGCAGCGTCGGGGCTAGCGGGAGGGGGTCTGAGCAGTTCTTC. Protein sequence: CASSVGASGRGSEQFF.

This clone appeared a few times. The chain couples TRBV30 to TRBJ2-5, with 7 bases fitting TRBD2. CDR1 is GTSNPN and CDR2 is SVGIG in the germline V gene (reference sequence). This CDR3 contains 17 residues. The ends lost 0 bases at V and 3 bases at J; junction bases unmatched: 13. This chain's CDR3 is CAWSVQAGDPRKETQYF. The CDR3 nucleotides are TGTGCCTGGAGTGTACAGGCGGGAGACCCCCGGAAAGAGACCCAGTACTTC.

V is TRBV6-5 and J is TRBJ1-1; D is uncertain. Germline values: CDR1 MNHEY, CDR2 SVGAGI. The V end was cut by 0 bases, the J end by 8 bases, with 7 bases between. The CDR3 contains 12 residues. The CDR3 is CASSYSGLEAFF. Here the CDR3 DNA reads TGTGCCAGCAGTTACTCAGGTCTGGAAGCTTTCTTT.